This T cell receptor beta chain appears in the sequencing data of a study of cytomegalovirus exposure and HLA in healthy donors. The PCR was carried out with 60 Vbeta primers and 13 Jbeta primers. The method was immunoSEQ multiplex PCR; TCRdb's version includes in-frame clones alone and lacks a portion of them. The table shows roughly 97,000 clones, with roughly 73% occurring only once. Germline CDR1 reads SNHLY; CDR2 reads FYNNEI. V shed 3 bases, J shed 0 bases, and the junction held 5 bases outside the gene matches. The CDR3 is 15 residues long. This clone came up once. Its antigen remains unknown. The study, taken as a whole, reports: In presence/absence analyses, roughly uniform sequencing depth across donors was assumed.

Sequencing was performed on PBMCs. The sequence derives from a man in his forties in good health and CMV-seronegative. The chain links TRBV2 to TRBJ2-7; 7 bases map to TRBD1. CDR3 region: CASSDVRQGSYEQYF. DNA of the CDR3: TGTGCCAGCAGTGACGTGAGACAGGGCTCCTACGAGCAGTACTTC. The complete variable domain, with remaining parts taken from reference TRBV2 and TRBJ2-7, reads EPEVTQTPSHQVTQMGQEVILRCVPISNHLYFYWYRQILGQKVEFLVSFYNNEISEKSEIFDDQFSVERPDGSNFTLKIRSTKLEDSAMYFCASSDVRQGSYEQYFGPGTRLTVT.